Presented here are 7 T cell receptor beta chains from one specimen sequenced in a study of T cells expressing NK-cell markers. Following a re-call of the 5' RACE reads, TCRdb has one entry per CDR3 protein and lacks DNA. The sample table includes about 190,000 distinct CDR3 sequences. The sequenced sample was blood T cells: a sorted CD56 or NKG2C T cell subset, CD4+ or CD8+ T cells, or bulk PBMC T cells (not recorded which). The receptors originated from a man aged 18-75 years in good health.

The chain recombines TRBV4-1 with TRBJ1-5; TCRdb proposes TRBD1, but this gene call is untestable without DNA. CDR3 length: 15 residues. Germline V gene sequence: CDR1 MGHRA, CDR2 YSYEKL. The CDR3 loop is CASSHSSGGKQPQHF.

This sequence joins TRBV12-3 or TRBV12-4 and TRBJ2-5; the D call of TRBD1 rests on TCRdb alone, since no DNA is present to check it. CDR3 length: 13 amino acids. This chain's CDR3 is CASSTGGWKTQYF.

This rearrangement joins TRBV2 to TRBJ2-3; TCRdb gives TRBD1 as the D gene, but with no DNA this cannot be confirmed. The CDR3 spans 13 residues. Germline values: CDR1 SNHLY, CDR2 FYNNEI. CDR3 region: CASSDPTGRTQYF.

This chain connects TRBV27 to TRBJ1-2. The germline V gene has CDR1 MNHEY and CDR2 SMNVEV (reference sequence). CDR3 length: 16 residues. The CDR3 protein is CASSLGSSPFYYGYTF.

The chain links TRBV6-5 to TRBJ1-1; lacking DNA, the TRBD1 call made by TCRdb goes unchecked. The CDR3 covers 17 residues. From germline, CDR1 is MNHEY and CDR2 SVGAGI. CDR3 region: CASSYSQGFGLNTEAFF.

The chain employs TRBV7-7 and TRBJ2-4. CDR1 and CDR2 from the germline V gene are SSHAT and FNYEAQ (reference sequence). CDR3 length equals 17 residues. CDR3 residues: CASSVCDTPTVKNIQYF.

This chain joins TRBV19 and TRBJ2-2; the TRBD1 assignment by TCRdb is unverifiable without DNA. The CDR3 totals 14 residues. Germline V gene sequence: CDR1 LNHDA, CDR2 SQIVND (reference sequence). The CDR3 here is CASSMTGWAGELFF. The full variable domain, completed using reference TRBV19 and TRBJ2-2, is DGGITQSPKYLFRKEGQNVTLSCEQNLNHDAMYWYRQDPGQGLRLIYYSQIVNDFQKGDIAEGYSVSREKKESFPLTVTSAQKNPTAFYLCASSMTGWAGELFFGEGSRLTVL.